This T cell receptor beta chain appears in the sequencing data of a study of CD8 T cells in Susac syndrome (dated by TCRdb to the late 2010s). Regarding the complete study: Of the Susac syndrome patients who were sequenced, more than five had clinically active disease and eight were in clinical remission. At blood withdrawal, Susac syndrome patients were either therapy-naive, taking corticosteroids (in some cases with IVIg as well), or taking IVIg alone. The study used repertoire sequencing to test whether antigen drove CD8+ T cell activation and differentiation in Susac syndrome.

General study outcomes and caveats: The study acknowledged that relatively few individuals were included in the TCR sequencing and HLA analysis. In the CD4+ T cell repertoire of Susac syndrome patients, clonal expansion was not detected.

Trimming at the junction amounts to 8 bases on V and 11 bases on J, and the germline ends lie 16 bases apart. CDR1 MDHEN and CDR2 SYDVKM are derived from the germline V gene. The CDR3 goes from the cysteine to the phenylalanine over 12 residues. The kept DNA is CDR3 alone, 36 bases in frame from the first base. Notes on this clonotype: The antigen it recognizes is unknown. Per-nucleotide qualities are absent, and no much larger clonotype sits a single base away.

RNA was extracted using the RNeasy kit, and roughly 0.45 to 1 ug of the RNA was reverse transcribed with random hexamers. TCR beta CDR3 regions were amplified with the immunoSEQ multiplex PCR assay covering 54 Vbeta and 13 Jbeta segments. PCR amplification bias was corrected by using a synthetic template baseline for primer optimization and computational correction. In the source study's methods: Reads were annotated to V, D and J genes per IMGT and analyzed with immunoSEQ Analyzer, keeping only productive sequences. To calculate clonality, Shannon entropy was normalized by log2 of the number of productive unique sequences and then subtracted from one. For each patient and control, public and private clones were evaluated among the 100 most prevalent clones. Clones were defined as Susac-specific when absent from the healthy and MS cohorts, from some 1,100 published viral clones and from other ImmuneACCESS disease sequences. The raw public data were reprocessed by TCRdb itself: fastp quality trimming at Q25, MiXCR clonotype calling, in-frame beta chains only. CDR3 protein duplicates are merged, each entry listing the most common genes and DNA. For this entry, the V and J calls and clone size follow TCRdb and not the study's own pipeline. This sample is represented by 200,000 to 300,000 distinct CDR3 sequences; 96% of them were singletons. The top ten hold less than 0.11% of the sample.

High-throughput TCR beta sequencing profiled peripheral blood CD8+ and CD4+ T cells from healthy donors, Susac syndrome patients and multiple sclerosis patients. The Susac syndrome patients fulfilled recently defined diagnostic criteria for definite or probable disease. Bulk CD8+ and CD4+ T cells were purified magnetically by negative isolation, whereas CD8+ TEMRA cells were enriched by FACS. Blood was collected in EDTA tubes and processed within 24 hours, with PBMCs isolated through density gradient centrifugation. PBMCs destined for TCR sequencing were cryopreserved in liquid nitrogen and later thawed in a 37 °C water bath. The sorted or isolated CD4+, CD8+ and CD8+ TEMRA cells had a purity of 90% or higher.

This sequence was found in a human donor with Susac syndrome. Sequencing used CD4+ T cells from PBMCs. The rearranged chain carries TRBV28 and TRBJ2-1; TRBD2 is perhaps the D gene, given 6 matching bases. The CDR3 reads as follows: CASRRENYQQFF. The DNA reads as follows: TGTGCCAGCCGGAGGGAGAACTATCAGCAGTTCTTC. Where the CDR3 stops, the reference TRBV28 and TRBJ2-1 genes take over; the full variable domain is DVKVTQSSRYLVKRTGEKVFLECVQDMDHENMFWYRQDPGLGLRLIYFSYDVKMKEKGDIPEGYSVSREKKERFSLILESASTNQTSMYLCASRRENYQQFFGPGTRLTVL.